This entry describes one T cell receptor beta chain. What this receptor recognizes is not known. No base quality values were provided; no much bigger clone lies one nucleotide off. The donors belonged to the validation cohort of around 110 subjects, which was separate from the approximately 700-subject first cohort. This sample stems from a study of cytomegalovirus exposure and HLA in healthy donors (dated by TCRdb to about 2017). Background for the entire study: The 666 repertoires of the first cohort and the roughly 110 validation repertoires were produced on the same platform, according to a later analysis. To predict cytomegalovirus infection status, the study brought together high-throughput TCR immunosequencing, statistical association of individual TCRs with disease status, and machine learning. In addition to the first cohort of about 650 subjects, a separate validation cohort of 120 different subjects was used. The study aimed to test whether cataloging public T cell receptors could reveal signatures of past pathogen exposure. General conclusions and limits of the study: All 120 repertoires were used to score co-occurrence in the validation cohort in a later analysis, because that analysis had no HLA typing for the cohort. In vitro tests confirmed that a few of the cytomegalovirus-associated TCR beta chains recognize cytomegalovirus antigens. While some public TCRs were present in many individuals, most TCR sequences turned up only very rarely across donors. The study listed 150 to 200 TCR beta chains as associated with cytomegalovirus. Of the cluster scores, 90% to 95% were above 0 in a later analysis, which found that TCRs clustered in the first cohort also tended to co-occur in the approximately 110 validation repertoires. According to the authors, the approach could potentially be generalized to other disease states and immunological phenotypes. In both the original and validation cohorts, the classifier was reported to diagnose cytomegalovirus status with high specificity and sensitivity.

The germline V gene encodes CDR1 MNHNS and CDR2 SASEGT. V and J are truncated by 4 bases and 3 bases respectively, leaving an intervening sequence of 13 bases. There are 14 amino acids in the CDR3, from cysteine to phenylalanine inclusive. The entry retains the CDR3 DNA only, 42 bases that are in frame from base 1. Receptors were amplified or captured by the immunoSEQ multiplex PCR assay. The authors' pipeline ran thus. A statistical classification framework was built to diagnose cytomegalovirus status from the catalog of TCR beta chain sequences. TCRdb stores this immuneACCESS table with in-frame sequences only. Part of the clones is absent; in the studies checked, under half of the shortfall reflects unresolved V genes, and no reason is known for the rest. The D gene and trimming were derived from the DNA, and the V and J assignments and clone size from that table. This sample comprises fewer than 90,000 clones, almost 97% of them detected only once. The top ten clonotypes cover less than 2% of the sample.

This clonotype was sampled from a man aged 18-30 years in good health and CMV-seropositive. Sequences were obtained from PBMCs. The chain couples TRBV6-1 to TRBJ2-7, with the identity of the D gene unclear. The sequenced DNA is TGTGCCAGCAGTGTTATAATAGAGCGCTACGAGCAGTACTTC. Translation gives CASSVIIERYEQYF.